A selection of T cell receptor beta chains follows, all from one sample in a study of cytomegalovirus exposure and HLA in healthy donors. Sequencing was performed with immunoSEQ multiplex PCR; in TCRdb, only in-frame clones are kept and a portion is missing. The sample yields about 160,000 clones, around 78% seen once. Sequenced input: PBMCs. Receptor source: a woman between 35 and 50 years old in good health and CMV-seronegative. Each CDR3 is given with its conserved first and last residue. D genes are given only for firm matches. Not all rows give a size; the values are once, few, many and, for expanded clones, a class.

>.|TRBV5-1|TRBJ2-3|.
TGCGCCAGCAGCCTAGGGGGAGACTACCAGTACACAGATACGCAGTATTTT
CASSLGGDYQYTDTQYF
>TRBD1|TRBV6-1|TRBJ1-4|.
TGTGCCAGCAGTGAGGTCCATGGGACAGTCAGGCGTCGAGAAAAACTGTTTTTT
CASSEVHGTVRRREKLFF
>TRBD1|TRBV6-1|TRBJ2-5|.
TGTGCCAGCAGTGACTGGGGACAGGGGAGGCAAGAGACCCAGTACTTC
CASSDWGQGRQETQYF
>.|TRBV28|TRBJ2-1|.
TGTGCCAGCAGACGGACAGAGTACAATGAGCAGTTCTTC
CASRRTEYNEQFF
>TRBD1|TRBV28|TRBJ1-2|once
TGTGCCAGCAGTTTTAAGGGGGCGGGTGGCTACACCTTC
CASSFKGAGGYTF
>.|TRBV18|TRBJ2-5|.
TGTGCCAGCTCACTGGGCACTCAAGAGACCCAGTACTTC
CASSLGTQETQYF
>.|TRBV18|TRBJ2-5|.
TGTGCCAGCTCACCGATAGGAGAAGAGACCCAGTACTTC
CASSPIGEETQYF
>TRBD1|TRBV7-2|TRBJ2-7|.
TGTGCCAGCAGCTTAGGGACAGGGGGCGAGCAGTACTTC
CASSLGTGGEQYF
>.|TRBV6-5|TRBJ2-7|.
TGTGCCAGCAGTTACGAGGGCTCCTACGAGCAGTACTTC
CASSYEGSYEQYF
>.|TRBV7-9|TRBJ2-4|.
TGTGCCAGCAGCTTACCGGCAGGAAGGGGGGCCAAAAACATTCAGTACTTC
CASSLPAGRGAKNIQYF
>.|TRBV2|TRBJ1-2|.
TGTGCCAGCAGCACAGGGTCCTGGGCTGGCTACACCTTC
CASSTGSWAGYTF
>.|TRBV5-4|TRBJ1-2|once
TGTGCCAGCAGCCCCTACAGGACAGCAAGCTATGGCTACACCTTC
CASSPYRTASYGYTF
>.|TRBV4-2|TRBJ1-6|.
TGTGCCAGCAGCCAAGATCCCCCTTATTCACCCCTCCACTTT
CASSQDPPYSPLHF
>TRBD1|TRBV15|TRBJ2-4|.
TGTGCCACCAGCAGACCGGACAGGGAGGCCAAAAACATTCAGTACTTC
CATSRPDREAKNIQYF
>.|TRBV25-1|TRBJ2-2|.
TGTGCCAGCAGTGAAATGGGCAGGGAATACACCGGGGAGCTGTTTTTT
CASSEMGREYTGELFF
>TRBD1|TRBV14|TRBJ2-5|.
TGTGCCAGCAGCCGGGACAGAATGCAAGAGACCCAGTACTTC
CASSRDRMQETQYF
>.|TRBV4-1|TRBJ2-4|.
TGCGCCAGCAGCCAAGTGATTCACGACAACAAAAACATTCAGTACTTC
CASSQVIHDNKNIQYF
>.|TRBV6-5|TRBJ1-4|.
TGTGCCAGCAGTCGACAGCTCGCAACTAATGAAAAACTGTTTTTT
CASSRQLATNEKLFF
>.|TRBV2|TRBJ1-1|.
TGTGCCAGCAGTAAACAGGGTGGGGGTGAAGCTTTCTTT
CASSKQGGGEAFF
>.|TRBV6-6|TRBJ1-2|.
TGTGCCAGCAGTTACGAGGGGGAGGGCTACACCTTC
CASSYEGEGYTF
>TRBD2|TRBV10-1|TRBJ2-1|.
TGCGCCAGCGGTCGAGGGACTAGCGGGGGGGGCTTGGTCTTC
CASGRGTSGGGLVF
>TRBD1|TRBV5-1|TRBJ1-3|.
TGCGCCAGCAGCTGGACAGGCGACTCCTCTGGAAACACCATATATTTT
CASSWTGDSSGNTIYF
>TRBD2|TRBV18|TRBJ2-1|.
TGTGCCAGCTCACCACCGACTAGCGGGGGCCTCGGGAATGCGTTCTTC
CASSPPTSGGLGNAFF
>TRBD1|TRBV9|TRBJ1-1|.
TGTGCCAGCAGCACTGGACAGGGGGCTCTCCCCACTGAAGCTTTCTTT
CASSTGQGALPTEAFF
>TRBD1|TRBV7-6|TRBJ1-3|.
TGTGCCAGCAGCTTAAGGAGCAGGGGGTCTGGAAACACCATATATTTT
CASSLRSRGSGNTIYF
>.|TRBV4-1|TRBJ1-5|.
TGCGCCAGCAGCCAAGATGCGGGGCGGCCCCAGCATTTT
CASSQDAGRPQHF
>.|TRBV6-1|TRBJ2-7|.
TGTGCCAGCTACCCTCGGGGGGCGAATTACGAGCAGTACTTC
CASYPRGANYEQYF
>TRBD1|TRBV7-9|TRBJ1-3|.
TGTGCCAGCAGCTCCGGGACAGGGAATAGAATGTCTGGAAACACCATATATTTT
CASSSGTGNRMSGNTIYF
>TRBD1|TRBV27|TRBJ1-5|.
TGTGCCAGCAGTCCCGACCCCCACCGGACAGGGTTCAATCAGCCCCAGCATTTT
CASSPDPHRTGFNQPQHF
>TRBD1|TRBV16|TRBJ1-2|.
TGTGCCAGCAGCCAATCGTGGGACAGGGACGATGGCTACACCTTC
CASSQSWDRDDGYTF
>.|TRBV5-5|TRBJ1-1|.
TGTGCCAGCAGCTTTGACGGGCCCCGGAGGTACACTGAAGCTTTCTTT
CASSFDGPRRYTEAFF
>.|TRBV4-2|TRBJ1-2|.
TGTGCCAGCAGCTTGGTGGGGACTCTTAACTATGGCTACACCTTC
CASSLVGTLNYGYTF
>.|TRBV5-1|TRBJ2-3|.
TGCGCCAGCGGACAGACCGGGACGATCACAGATACGCAGTATTTT
CASGQTGTITDTQYF
>TRBD2|TRBV7-2|TRBJ2-1|.
TGTGCCAGCAGCCTAAGTGGCAGCGGGGGGGCCAATGAGCAGTTCTTC
CASSLSGSGGANEQFF
>TRBD1|TRBV6-6|TRBJ2-7|few
TGTGCCAGCAGGGCCGGGACAGGGGGCTCCTACGAGCAGTACTTC
CASRAGTGGSYEQYF
>TRBD1|TRBV29-1|TRBJ2-2|.
TGCAGCGTTCGCGGGACAGGGGACACCGGGGAGCTGTTTTTT
CSVRGTGDTGELFF
>TRBD1|TRBV6-1|TRBJ1-2|.
TGTGCCAGCAGTCCCGGGACAGGGGGGAAATATGGCTACACCTTC
CASSPGTGGKYGYTF
>TRBD2|TRBV11-2|TRBJ2-3|.
TGTGCCAGCAGCAAGCGGGGCCAGGGAGTGCCAGATACGCAGTATTTT
CASSKRGQGVPDTQYF
>TRBD1|TRBV5-1|TRBJ1-6|.
TGCGCCAGCAGCTTGGCACAGGGGCGGTATTCACCCCTCCACTTT
CASSLAQGRYSPLHF
>TRBD2|TRBV7-2|TRBJ2-7|few
TGTGCCAGCAGCTTAGCTAGCGGGGGATACGAGCAGTACTTC
CASSLASGGYEQYF
>.|TRBV28|TRBJ2-7|.
TGTGCCAGCAGTCTCCCGGCAGGGCTCTACGAGCAGTACTTC
CASSLPAGLYEQYF